This TCR beta chain was obtained from a study of T-cell reconstitution after alpha-beta-depleted transplantation in children. This clonotype was seen ten or more times. Its target is unknown. Library preparation (for TCRbeta) was performed with unique molecular identifiers. One entry per CDR3 protein, called by TCRdb with MiXCR from the PCR reads. The sample holds about 980,000 distinct CDR3 sequences; 25% to 35% are singletons and the top ten take around 30%. Whole-study results and caveats: After transplant, high TCRbeta diversity at day 60 in some patients arose from surviving recipient T cells and thymic progenitors. Reportedly, only several hundred clones from non-depleted graft cells drove alpha-beta T-cell counts at about two months. Fresh T-cell production supplied most of the T-cell counts and diversity seen one year after transplant.

Source: PBMCs, mostly from graft donor cells, taken 360 days after TCRalphabeta/CD19-depleted stem cell transplant. The TCR was taken from a boy younger than two who had a stem cell transplant for SCID, so the T cells may come from the graft donor.

CDR3 sequence (DNA): TGCAGTGCTAACAGGGACACAGATACGCAGTATTTT. This encodes CSANRDTDTQYF. The chain couples TRBV20-1 to TRBJ2-3; the D gene is possibly TRBD1 (6 bases). The CDR3 length is 12 residues. CDR1 and CDR2 from the germline V gene are DFQATT and SNEGSKA (reference sequence). Trimming shortened V by 4 bases and J by 2 bases, and 7 bases separated the two germline ends.